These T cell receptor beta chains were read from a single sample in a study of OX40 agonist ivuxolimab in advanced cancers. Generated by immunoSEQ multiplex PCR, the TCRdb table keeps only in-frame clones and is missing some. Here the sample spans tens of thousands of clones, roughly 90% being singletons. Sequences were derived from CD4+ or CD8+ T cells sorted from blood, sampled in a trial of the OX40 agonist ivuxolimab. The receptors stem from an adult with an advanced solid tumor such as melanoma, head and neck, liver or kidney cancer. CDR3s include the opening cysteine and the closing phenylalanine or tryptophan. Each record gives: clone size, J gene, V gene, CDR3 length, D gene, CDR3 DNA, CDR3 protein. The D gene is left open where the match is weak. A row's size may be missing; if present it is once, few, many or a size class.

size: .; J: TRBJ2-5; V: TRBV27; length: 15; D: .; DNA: TGTGCCAGCAGTTTTTTCCCTTCTGGCGGACAGACCCAGTACTTC; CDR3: CASSFFPSGGQTQYF
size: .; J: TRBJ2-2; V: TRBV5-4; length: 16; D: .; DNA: TGTGCCAGCAGCTTGGAGTCGACGGTCGACACCGGGGAGCTGTTTTTT; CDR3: CASSLESTVDTGELFF
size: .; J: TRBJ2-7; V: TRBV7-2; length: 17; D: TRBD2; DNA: TGTGCCAGCAGCTTTAGGGCTAGCGGGAGTGGCGGATACGAGCAGTACTTC; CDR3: CASSFRASGSGGYEQYF
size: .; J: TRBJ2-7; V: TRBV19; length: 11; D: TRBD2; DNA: TGTGCCAGTAGTATGGGACCGGGAGGATACTTC; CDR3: CASSMGPGGYF
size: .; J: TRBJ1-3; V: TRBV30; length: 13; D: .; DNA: TGTGCCTGGAGTGTACGGACGGGAAACACCATATATTTT; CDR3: CAWSVRTGNTIYF
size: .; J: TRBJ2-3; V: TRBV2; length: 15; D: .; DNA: TGTGCCAGCAGTAATCTAAGGGGTAGCACAGATACGCAGTATTTT; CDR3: CASSNLRGSTDTQYF
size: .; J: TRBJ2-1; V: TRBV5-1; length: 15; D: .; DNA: TGCGCCAGCAGCTTGGGCCTTGGGCTCCACAATGAGCAGTTCTTC; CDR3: CASSLGLGLHNEQFF
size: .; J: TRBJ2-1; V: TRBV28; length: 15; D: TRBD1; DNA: TGTGCCAGCAGTCCGACAGGGAGATTCTCAAATGAGCAGTTCTTC; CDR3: CASSPTGRFSNEQFF
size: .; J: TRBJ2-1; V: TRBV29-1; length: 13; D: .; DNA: TGCAGCGTTGAAGATTGGCTAGCCAGTGAGCAGTTCTTC; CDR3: CSVEDWLASEQFF
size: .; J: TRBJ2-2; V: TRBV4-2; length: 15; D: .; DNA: TGTGCCAGCAGCTCCGTCGGCGGGATGTTCGGGGAGCTGTTTTTT; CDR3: CASSSVGGMFGELFF
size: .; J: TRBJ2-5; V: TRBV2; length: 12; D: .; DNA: TGTGCCAGCAGAGGGGGTGGGGAGACCCAGTACTTC; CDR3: CASRGGGETQYF
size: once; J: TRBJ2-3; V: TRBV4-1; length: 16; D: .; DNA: TGCGCCAGCAGCCAAGGATCCTTGATGAGCACAGATACGCAGTATTTT; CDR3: CASSQGSLMSTDTQYF
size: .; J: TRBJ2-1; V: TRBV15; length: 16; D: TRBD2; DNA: TGTGCCACCAGAGGGACTAGCGGGGGGTATGGCAATGAGCAGTTCTTC; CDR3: CATRGTSGGYGNEQFF
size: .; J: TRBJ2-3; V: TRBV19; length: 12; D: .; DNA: TGTGCCAGTAGCGAGGGCCCAGATACGCAGTATTTT; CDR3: CASSEGPDTQYF
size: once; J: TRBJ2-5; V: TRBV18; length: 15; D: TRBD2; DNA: TGTGCCAGCTCACCACCTAGCGGGAGTCGTGAGACCCAGTACTTC; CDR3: CASSPPSGSRETQYF
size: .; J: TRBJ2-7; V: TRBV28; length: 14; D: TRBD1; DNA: TGTGCCAACGGCTACGGGACAGGGCGAGGCGAGCAGTACTTC; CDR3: CANGYGTGRGEQYF
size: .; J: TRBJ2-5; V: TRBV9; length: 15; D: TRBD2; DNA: TGTGCCAGCAGCGTAGGGGCGGGAGTTGGGGAGACCCAGTACTTC; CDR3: CASSVGAGVGETQYF